This TCR beta chain was observed in a study of identical twins' blood T cells. Libraries were made from RNA as TCR cDNA, using a modified protocol. Via MiXCR, TCRdb re-called the 5' RACE reads, giving one row per CDR3 protein. The sample holds a few hundred thousand distinct CDR3 sequences, about 28% seen once. Whole-study results and caveats: Abundant TCRbeta CDR3s overlapped more between twins than with unrelated donors. Twin similarity might stem from environmental factors, not only genetics.

The CDR3 covers 14 residues. V was trimmed by 3 bases and J by 7 bases, leaving 13 bases between them. Germline V gives CDR1 SNHLY, CDR2 FYNNEI. This clonotype was picked up a small number of times. Its target is not known. The chain is built from TRBV2 and TRBJ1-5; D call uncertain. This TCR was sampled from a woman between 18 and 55 years old in good health. The specimen was PBMCs. The CDR3 coding sequence is TGTGCCAGCAGTGATCAAGGTTCGGGCCAGCCCCAGCATTTT. Its translation: CASSDQGSGQPQHF.